One sample yielded the 16 T cell receptor beta chains listed below, sequenced in a study of CD8+ T cells in alopecia areata. RNA extraction was followed by reverse transcription into cDNA, which acted as the sequencing template. Clones were read by immunoSEQ multiplex PCR, and TCRdb kept only the in-frame ones, dropping some. The specimen gives under 2,500 clones without singletons; the ten biggest hold 43%. Separation of pooled cutaneous lymph node cells was by sorting with CD4, CD8alpha, NKG2D, NKG2ACE and other markers. Sequenced input: CD8+ T cells sorted from a lymph node. Receptor source: a C3H/HeJ mouse with alopecia areata. MHC haplotype of the strain: H2-k.

This clone was seen a handful of times. The gene names given are mouse names. The read halts 4 residues ahead of the CDR3 end, with the missing end drawn from the germline J gene. This chain joins TRBV12-1 and TRBJ2-5; D gene ambiguous. Per germline, CDR1 SGHSN and CDR2 HYEKVE. The CDR3 covers 12 residues. The chain's CDR3 is CASSPKEDTQYF. The CDR3 DNA, read in part, is TGTGCCAGCTCTCCAAAGGAAGAC.

This clone has a count of ten or more. Gene names refer to mouse genes. The read falls 4 residues short of the CDR3 end, and the missing part is taken from the germline J gene. The rearrangement joins TRBV13-2 to TRBJ2-7; 10 positions match TRBD2. The germline V gene encodes CDR1 NNHNN and CDR2 SYGAGS (reference sequence). The CDR3 consists of 13 residues. CDR3 DNA, as far as it was read: TGTGCCAGCGGTTGGGACTGGGGTTAT. Translating it yields CASGWDWGY. The complete CDR3 sequence is CASGWDWGYEQYF.

This clone is judged medium-sized. Gene names follow the mouse nomenclature. From the germline J gene comes the end of the CDR3, since the read stops 4 residues before it. V gene TRBV5 combines with J gene TRBJ2-1; 9 bases match TRBD2. The CDR3 consists of 15 residues. The germline CDR1 and CDR2 sequences are LGHNA and YNLKQL (reference sequence). V gave up 3 bases and J gave up 3 bases; unmatched junction bases: 3. CDR3 protein: CASSHTGGLYAEQFF. CDR3 DNA (partial): TGTGCCAGCAGCCATACTGGGGGGCTCTATGCT.

This clone turned up a few times. Gene names and germline match the mouse. The sequence runs out 4 residues before the end of the CDR3; the remainder is reconstructed from the germline J gene. The rearrangement uses TRBV13-1 and TRBJ2-5, with D possibly TRBD2 on 7 matching bases. Germline CDR1 is NSHNY and CDR2 is SYGAGN. CDR3 length: 14 residues. Incomplete CDR3 DNA: TGTGCCAGCAGTGATGGGGGGGCGCGGGAC. This codes for CASSDGGARD. The CDR3 as a whole reads CASSDGGARDTQYF.

This clone was recorded many times. Gene names and germline refer to mouse. Here the CDR3 reads CAGGTGWAGQLYF. Partial CDR3 DNA: TGTGCTGGCGGGACAGGGTGGGCCGGG. V gene TRBV29 combines with J gene TRBJ2-2; 9 bases line up with TRBD1. The read halts 4 residues ahead of the CDR3 end, with the missing end drawn from the germline J gene. The ends lost 11 bases at V and 6 bases at J; junction bases unmatched: 7. In germline, CDR1 is MSHET, CDR2 SYDVDS. The CDR3 contains 13 residues.

Regarding this clone: Here the gene names and germline are mouse. Here the CDR3 reads CAWSRTGGGSDYTF. The part of the CDR3 DNA that was read is TGTGCCTGGAGTCGGACAGGGGGAGGGTCC. The chain links TRBV31 to TRBJ1-2; 10 positions match TRBD1. Read data end 4 residues before the CDR3 end; the end is taken from the germline J gene. The V gene's germline CDR1 is GKSSPN and CDR2 SITVG. CDR3 size: 14 residues.

This clone was seen ten or more times. Gene names are mouse gene names. Read coverage stops 4 residues before the CDR3 terminus; the germline J gene supplies the remainder. The rearrangement links TRBV13-1 to TRBJ2-3; maybe TRBD2 (5 bases). From germline, CDR1 is NSHNY and CDR2 SYGAGN. Between the trimmed V and J ends, which lost 2 bases and 0 bases, there was a span of 10 bases. CDR3 length equals 15 residues. The covered CDR3 bases are TGTGCCAGCAGTGAACCTGGGCTTAGTGCAGAA. This gives the protein CASSEPGLSAE. The complete CDR3 reads CASSEPGLSAETLYF.

Comments on this clone: The gene symbols are mouse symbols. The read terminates 4 residues ahead of where the CDR3 ends, so the germline J gene completes it. The rearrangement uses TRBV29 and TRBJ2-2, with TRBD1 identical over 9 bases. The CDR3 sequence is 14 residues long. The junction had 2 bases not matched to a gene; V was cut back by 7 bases and J by 2 bases. The V gene's germline CDR1 is MSHET and CDR2 SYDVDS. CDR3 region: CASTDRGNTGQLYF. The CDR3 DNA, read in part, is TGTGCTAGCACTGACAGGGGGAACACCGGG.

About this clone: Germline and genes: mouse. The read comes to an end 4 residues before the CDR3 does, leaving the germline J gene to fill in the end. V gene TRBV13-3 combines with J gene TRBJ1-2, with 7 bases aligning to TRBD1. CDR3 size: 16 residues. Unmatched junction bases numbered 9, after V lost 3 bases and J lost 1 base. Germline V gene sequence: CDR1 NNHDY, CDR2 SYVADS. The CDR3 is CASSATGVKENSDYTF. Incomplete CDR3 DNA: TGTGCCAGCAGTGCTACAGGGGTAAAAGAAAACTCC.

For this clone: Mouse gene names and germline throughout. Read data end 4 residues before the CDR3 end; the end is taken from the germline J gene. This chain uses TRBV13-1 with TRBJ1-1; TRBD1 aligns across 10 bases. The CDR3 length is 13 residues. In germline, CDR1 is NSHNY, CDR2 SYGAGN. V lost 7 bases, J lost 1 base, and 1 base stayed unmatched. This CDR3 reads CASRTGGNTEVFF. The sequenced CDR3 bases are TGTGCCAGCCGGACAGGGGGGAACACA.

This clone was counted many times. The gene symbols are mouse symbols. The CDR3 extends 4 residues past the end of the read, so its final part is completed from the germline J gene. This sequence joins TRBV19 and TRBJ2-7; TRBD2 matches 10 bases. The length of the CDR3 is 16 residues. V dropped 5 bases and J dropped 0; count of bases not matched to a gene: 8. Germline CDR1 FNHDT, CDR2 SITEND (reference sequence). The sequenced CDR3 bases are TGTGCCAGCAGGAACCCAGGGACTGGGGACTCCTAT. Its protein product is CASRNPGTGDSY. The entire CDR3 protein is CASRNPGTGDSYEQYF. Variable domain in full (rest from reference TRBV19 and TRBJ2-7): GGIITQTPKFLIGQEGQKLTLKCQQNFNHDTMYWYRQDSGKGLRLIYYSITENDLQKGDLSEGYDASREKKSSFSLTVTSAQKNEMAVFLCASRNPGTGDSYEQYFGPGTRLTVL.

This clone was seen a handful of times. Each gene name is a mouse one. The read finishes 4 residues shy of the CDR3 end, and the germline J gene is used to complete it. The chain is built from TRBV19 and TRBJ2-2; 10 bases match TRBD1. There are 15 residues in the CDR3. Looked up from germline, CDR1 is FNHDT and CDR2 is SITEND (reference sequence). The trim removed 5 bases at V and 2 bases at J, leaving 3 bases unmatched. The sequenced CDR3 bases are TGTGCCAGCAGCGACAGGGGGCGCAACACCGGG. It translates to CASSDRGRNTG. The full CDR3 protein reads CASSDRGRNTGQLYF.

There are many counts of this clone. The listed genes are named as in mouse. From the germline J gene comes the end of the CDR3, since the read stops 4 residues before it. The chain uses TRBV14 and TRBJ2-5; possibly TRBD1 for D (5 bases). V lost 5 bases and J lost 0, with 7 bases in between. The CDR3 sequence is 13 residues long. Germline CDR1 reads SGHDT; CDR2 reads FRDEAV. The CDR3 DNA, read in part, is TGTGCCAGCAGGTCAGGGAACCAAGAC. Translated: CASRSGNQD. Given in full, the CDR3 is CASRSGNQDTQYF.

This clone was detected ten times or more. Gene names denote mouse genes. The DNA ends 4 residues before the CDR3 does, and the rest of the CDR3 is filled in from the germline J gene. The chain joins TRBV13-3 to TRBJ1-1; possibly TRBD1 for D (5 bases). The CDR3 loop spans 14 amino acids. Germline V lookup: CDR1 NNHDY, CDR2 SYVADS. CDR3 bases read: TGTGCCAGCAGTGAGGGACTGGGGGGGAGA. Translated, it gives CASSEGLGGR. The whole CDR3 sequence reads CASSEGLGGREVFF.

This clone was seen many times. All gene names here are mouse names. The CDR3 end is not reached by the read, which stops 4 residues before it; the germline J gene fills it in. The chain has TRBV13-2 and TRBJ1-2; TRBD1 is a possible D gene (5 bases). This CDR3 is built from 13 residues. CDR1 is NNHNN and CDR2 is SYGAGS in the germline V gene (reference sequence). The CDR3 DNA, read in part, is TGTGCCAGCGGTGTGGACTGGGGGGAC. It yields the protein CASGVDWGD. The entire CDR3 protein reads CASGVDWGDDYTF.

By share of the sample, this clone is large. The listed genes are named as in mouse. The sequenced fragment ends 4 residues before the CDR3 boundary, so the rest is inferred from the germline J gene. V and J are TRBV1 and TRBJ2-3; TRBD2 matches at 8 bases. Germline V gives CDR1 NSQYPW, CDR2 LRSPGD (reference sequence). This CDR3 spans 15 amino acids. Trimming at V came to 3 bases and at J to 0 bases, leaving 2 bases not matched to a gene. CDR3 sequence reads: CTCSAGTGSAETLYF. CDR3 DNA, as far as it was read: TGCACCTGCAGTGCCGGGACTGGCAGTGCAGAA.